This entry features one T cell receptor beta chain sequence. This sample is part of a study of shared clonotypes between healthy human individuals. Study overall: Used for every donor were three CD4 naive, three CD4 memory, two CD8 naive and one CD8 memory plate.

Produced via immunoSEQ multiplex PCR; TCRdb's table is partial and in-frame only. This table holds approximately 1.4 million clones, nearly 99% found once. This CDR3 region has 15 residues. In germline, CDR1 is LNHDA, CDR2 SQIVND (reference sequence). The V end lost 1 base, the J end lost 2 bases, and 11 bases lay between the germline ends. The V call is TRBV19, the J call TRBJ1-1, with D perhaps TRBD1 (5 bases). The material sequenced was naive CD4+ T cells sorted from blood. Subset: CD45RA+ positively selected. The sequence came from a man between 25 and 39 years old in good health. The CDR3 coding sequence is TGTGCCAGTAGTATAGTAGGCAGGGTAAACACTGAAGCTTTCTTT. Translating gives CASSIVGRVNTEAFF. The full variable domain, completed using reference TRBV19 and TRBJ1-1, is DGGITQSPKYLFRKEGQNVTLSCEQNLNHDAMYWYRQDPGQGLRLIYYSQIVNDFQKGDIAEGYSVSREKKESFPLTVTSAQKNPTAFYLCASSIVGRVNTEAFFGQGTRLTVV.